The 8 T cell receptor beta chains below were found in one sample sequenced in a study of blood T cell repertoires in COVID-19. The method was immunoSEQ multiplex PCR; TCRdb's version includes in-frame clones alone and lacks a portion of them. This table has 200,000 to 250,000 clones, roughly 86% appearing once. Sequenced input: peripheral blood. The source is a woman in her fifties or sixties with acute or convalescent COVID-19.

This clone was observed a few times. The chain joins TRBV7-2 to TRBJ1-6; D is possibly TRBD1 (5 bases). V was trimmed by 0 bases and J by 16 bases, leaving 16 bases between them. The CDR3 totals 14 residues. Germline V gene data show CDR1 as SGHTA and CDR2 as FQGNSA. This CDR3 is CASSLALGGSILHF. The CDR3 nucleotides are TGTGCCAGCAGCTTAGCTTTGGGGGGGTCCATTCTCCACTTT.

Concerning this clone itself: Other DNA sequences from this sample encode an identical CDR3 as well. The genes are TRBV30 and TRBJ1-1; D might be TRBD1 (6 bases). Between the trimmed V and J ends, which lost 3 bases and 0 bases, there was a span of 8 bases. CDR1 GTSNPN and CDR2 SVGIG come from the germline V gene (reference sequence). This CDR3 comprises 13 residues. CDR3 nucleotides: TGTGCCTGGAGAGGACAGATGAACACTGAAGCTTTCTTT. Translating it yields CAWRGQMNTEAFF.

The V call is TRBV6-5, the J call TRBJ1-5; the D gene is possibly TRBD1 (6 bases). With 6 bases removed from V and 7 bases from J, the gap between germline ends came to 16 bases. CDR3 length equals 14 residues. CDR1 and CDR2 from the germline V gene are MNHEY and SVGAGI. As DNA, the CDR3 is TGTGCCAGCAGCCGGGAAGGGGGTGGGCAGCCCCAGCATTTT. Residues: CASSREGGGQPQHF.

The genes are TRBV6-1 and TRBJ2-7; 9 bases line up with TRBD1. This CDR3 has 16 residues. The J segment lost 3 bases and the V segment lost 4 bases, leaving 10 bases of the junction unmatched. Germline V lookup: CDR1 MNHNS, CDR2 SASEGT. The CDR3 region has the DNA TGTGCCAGCAGTGCGCTTCGGGACAGGGCACTCTACGAGCAGTACTTC. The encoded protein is CASSALRDRALYEQYF.

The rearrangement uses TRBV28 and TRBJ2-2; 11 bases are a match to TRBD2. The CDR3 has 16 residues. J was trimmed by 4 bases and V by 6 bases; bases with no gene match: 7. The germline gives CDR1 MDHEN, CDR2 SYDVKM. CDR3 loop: CASSPVLAGVTGELFF. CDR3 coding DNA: TGTGCCAGCAGCCCGGTACTAGCGGGAGTCACCGGGGAGCTGTTTTTT.

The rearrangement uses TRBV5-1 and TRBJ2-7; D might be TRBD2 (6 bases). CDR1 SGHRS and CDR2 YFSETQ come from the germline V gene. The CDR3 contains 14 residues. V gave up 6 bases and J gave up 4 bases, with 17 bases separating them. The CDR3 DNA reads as TGCGCCAGCAATCTAAACGGGAGAAGGTACGAGCAGTACTTC. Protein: CASNLNGRRYEQYF.

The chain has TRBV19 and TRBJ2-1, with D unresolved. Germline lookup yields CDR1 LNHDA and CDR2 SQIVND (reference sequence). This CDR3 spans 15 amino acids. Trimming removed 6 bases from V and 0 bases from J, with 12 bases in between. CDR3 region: CASRITGSSYNEQFF. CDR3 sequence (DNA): TGTGCCAGTAGGATCACCGGTAGCTCCTACAATGAGCAGTTCTTC.

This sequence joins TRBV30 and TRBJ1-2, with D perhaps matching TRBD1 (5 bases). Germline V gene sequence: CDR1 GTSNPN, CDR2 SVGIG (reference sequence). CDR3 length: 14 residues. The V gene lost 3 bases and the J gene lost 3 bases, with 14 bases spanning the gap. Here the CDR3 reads CAWRSRGGDYGYTF. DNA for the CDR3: TGTGCCTGGAGGTCCCGCGGGGGAGACTATGGCTACACCTTC.